The T cell receptor (beta chain) described here comes from a study of cytomegalovirus exposure and HLA in healthy donors (dated by TCRdb to about 2017). In the study overall: According to an earlier analysis of around 600 of the donors, 200 million or so T cells yielded 90 million to 130 million unique TCR beta sequences and approximately 300 Gb of sequence data. An early release that covered about 600 HLA-typed donors contained around 330 gigabases of sequencing data and 65 million to 100 million unique TCR sequences. Of the approximately 370 genotyped donors, 81% were placed in the genetic ancestry cluster associated with self-reported Caucasian donors. The study aimed to test whether signatures of past pathogen exposure could be identified by cataloging public T cell receptors. The T cell repertoires of under 750 subjects were profiled by immunosequencing and related to cytomegalovirus serostatus. Along with the 666-subject first cohort, a separate validation cohort of over a hundred different subjects was used. To predict cytomegalovirus infection status, the study combined high-throughput TCR immunosequencing, statistical association of individual TCRs with disease status, and machine learning. A later analysis re-examined previously published TCR beta repertoires from just over 650 donors and added high-resolution HLA genotyping to investigate patterns of TCR occurrence. Rather than using new phenotypic data, the later analysis identified candidate immune exposures from TCR beta sequences and from how often those sequences occurred across donors. To decide whether each TCR beta V gene segment behaved as functional or pseudogenic, an earlier analysis of some 600 of the donors relied on high-throughput TCR beta sequencing. Donor age, sex, ethnicity and CMV serostatus were compiled alongside the repertoire data. In a later genetic analysis, genome-wide SNP genotypes for about 60% of the 666 donors were used, and that subset was treated as a discovery cohort. Every discovery cohort repertoire had been produced on one sequencing platform. Class I and class II HLA loci were covered by the typing at four-digit resolution. Typing coverage differed by locus: A, B, C, DRB1 and DQB1 were typed in about 620-630 donors, DQA1 in 522, DPA1 in some 610, and DPB1 in around 490. Five DR-DQ haplotypes were handled as single units for association and clustering, since linkage in the cohort was strong. Among several hundred genotyped donors of the cohort, an average of around 240,000 unique TCR beta nucleotide sequences was sequenced per donor, of which about 18% were non-productive.

The investigation overall reported the following: The cohort was sequenced for TCR beta chains only, and without alpha or paired-chain data the features that could be detected were limited. In a later analysis, most CMV-associated TCR beta chains were found to appear HLA-restricted, with HLA associations seemingly driven largely by CMV exposure. A cluster of highly shared sequence variants was judged likely to represent a technical artifact of the sequencing pipeline. Correlated functional status among segregating V segments might reflect linkage disequilibrium, but an unknown experimental factor could not be ruled out. A later genetic analysis associated a missense DCLRE1C variant with V-gene and J-gene trimming of TCR beta chains, and an independent cohort replicated the association. Immune exposure information for the cohort was limited to CMV serostatus. Because HLA typing was unavailable for some donors at each locus, only the typed subset was used in association tests. Some IMGT-functional V segments, including TRBV6-2 and TRBV6-3, could not be told apart with the 87-base-pair reads, so those segments were excluded. When HLA alleles, especially DR and DQ, strongly co-occurred, attributing TCR associations to individual alleles was difficult. Roughly uniform sequencing depth across donors was assumed in presence/absence analyses, although this assumption may not hold. Three of the identified cytomegalovirus-associated TCR beta chains were confirmed in vitro to be specific for cytomegalovirus antigens. Most TCR sequences were seen in very few donors, while some public TCRs were found in many individuals. In a later analysis, the rate of TCR association differed among HLA loci, with DRB1 alleles having the most associated TCRs and HLA-C alleles having the fewest. In a later analysis, around 17,000 TCR beta sequences were associated with specific HLA alleles at a false discovery rate of 0.05. According to a later genetic analysis, donors in an Asian-associated ancestry cluster had fewer N-insertions in productive TCRs than the roughly 700-donor mean. Several of the top co-occurrence clusters appeared to be linked to parvovirus B19, influenza, CMV and Epstein-Barr virus, according to a later analysis. The classifier was reported to diagnose cytomegalovirus status with high specificity and sensitivity in both the original cohort and the validation cohort. Over 15 rarely observed V segments, including chromosome 9 orphons, were excluded from the earlier analysis of approximately 600 of the donors because counts were too low. According to the authors, the approach could potentially be generalized to other disease states and immunological phenotypes. The study gave a list of about 170 TCR beta chains associated with cytomegalovirus. A further reported finding was that TCR beta sequences accurately predicted the HLA-A and HLA-B alleles for most subjects in the first cohort. Broadly in line with IMGT annotations, most TCR beta V segments showed up in productive rearrangements about 90% or about 30% of the time in an earlier analysis of about 500 of the donors. In a later analysis, HLA-associated TCR beta chains were found to be more clonally expanded and to have lower generation probabilities than equally common non-associated chains.

The method was the immunoSEQ multiplex PCR assay. For the multiplex PCR, a mixture combining 60 forward primers for TCR Vbeta segments and 13 reverse primers for TCR Jbeta segments was used. A multiplex PCR assay on genomic DNA amplified the CDR3 region of rearranged TCR beta genes. On the Illumina HiSeq System, the amplified TCR beta libraries were sequenced as 87-base-pair reads. From the authors' description of their analysis: A later analysis tallied 70 million to 100 million unique TCR beta chains across the 650 to 750 repertoires, and around 12 million of those chains were shared by two or more donors. To remove PCR and sequencing errors, raw reads were error-corrected and collapsed into unique sequences using a nearest-neighbor algorithm that merged closely related sequences. Alignment of CDR3 sequences to IMGT reference sequences was used to assign V, D and J gene segments. For a sequence to be retained, at least a six-nucleotide match to both a V gene segment and a J gene segment was required. A rearrangement was called productive if the CDR3 had no stop codons and remained in frame with V and J, and every other rearrangement was called non-productive. CDR3 was defined by IMGT convention, running from the second conserved V-encoded cysteine to the conserved J-encoded phenylalanine. In an earlier analysis of around 540 of the donors, sequences lacking an unambiguous match to a single V gene segment were excluded. An earlier analysis of 500 to 700 of the donors classified V segments as functional when productive rearrangements were above 56.7% and as segregating when the standard deviation between donors was above 5%. A statistical classification framework was developed to diagnose cytomegalovirus status using the catalog of TCR beta chain sequences. In a later analysis, TCR nucleotide sequences were compared against IMGT/GENE-DB human TR gene sequences so that V and J genes could be assigned. The TCRdist pipeline was used in a later analysis to assign CDR3 sequences and most-parsimonious VDJ recombination scenarios. In a later analysis, each TCR beta chain was defined by its CDR3 amino acid sequence together with its V-gene family, and reads without a unique V-gene family were excluded. As a way to deal with suspected cross-contamination and a sequencing artifact, a later analysis dropped 500 to 700 nucleotide sequences that were highly shared and had low generation probability. In a later analysis, a clonal expansion index was calculated for each public chain from normalized within-repertoire ranks of inferred template counts. Generation probabilities in a later analysis came from a VDJ recombination model fitted to out-of-frame rearrangements, and those results were checked against IGoR. In a later analysis, hypergeometric tests were used to score TCR-TCR, TCR-HLA and TCR-CMV co-occurrence, with a repertoire-size bias correction applied to TCR pairs. False discovery rates were estimated in a later analysis by permuting HLA or CMV assignments 20 times. In a later analysis, co-occurring TCRs were grouped with DBSCAN, and TCRdist sequence similarity was added when clustering was performed within HLA-allele-positive subsets. Repertoires with fewer than 30,000 or more than 120,000 public chains, plus five repertoires with anomalous nucleotide sharing, were excluded from co-occurrence clustering. TCRdb obtained this table from immuneACCESS and retained in-frame rearrangements with V and J assigned. These tables miss some clones; where compared with another copy, unresolved V genes account for less than half of the shortfall, and the remainder is unexplained. V and J calls and clone size are given by that table; D and trimming were obtained from the DNA. Recorded for this sample are around 85,000 clones; about four fifths of them occurred a single time. The biggest ten clones account for 5.5% to 8% of the sample.

The CDR3, from cysteine to phenylalanine, totals 15 residues. The only DNA kept is the CDR3, 45 bases in frame from the first base. Ends trimmed: V by 2 bases, J by 6 bases; bases unmatched to a gene: 9. The CDR1 and CDR2 encoded by the germline V gene are LGHNT and FRNRAP. The cohort was made up of approximately 700 healthy bone marrow donors. Cohort members were all nominally healthy when sampled, although unrecorded immune exposures were likely present. The donor tested CMV seronegative and was one of the 352 seronegative cohort members. Each donor provided a peripheral blood sample, and peripheral blood mononuclear cells were used for TCR beta sequencing. The Qiagen DNeasy Blood Extraction Kit was used to extract genomic DNA from the blood cell samples. In its sample, this clone was seen once. This receptor's antigen is unknown. Nothing much larger sits one base from this clone, and base qualities are not available.

This chain is built from TRBV12-5 and TRBJ1-2; 7 junctional bases match TRBD1. This clonotype was sampled from a man aged 25 to 40 in good health and CMV-seronegative. The sample comprised PBMCs. This receptor carries the CDR3 CASGLPGQVDHGYTF. The sequenced DNA is TGTGCTAGTGGTTTGCCCGGACAGGTCGACCATGGCTACACCTTC.